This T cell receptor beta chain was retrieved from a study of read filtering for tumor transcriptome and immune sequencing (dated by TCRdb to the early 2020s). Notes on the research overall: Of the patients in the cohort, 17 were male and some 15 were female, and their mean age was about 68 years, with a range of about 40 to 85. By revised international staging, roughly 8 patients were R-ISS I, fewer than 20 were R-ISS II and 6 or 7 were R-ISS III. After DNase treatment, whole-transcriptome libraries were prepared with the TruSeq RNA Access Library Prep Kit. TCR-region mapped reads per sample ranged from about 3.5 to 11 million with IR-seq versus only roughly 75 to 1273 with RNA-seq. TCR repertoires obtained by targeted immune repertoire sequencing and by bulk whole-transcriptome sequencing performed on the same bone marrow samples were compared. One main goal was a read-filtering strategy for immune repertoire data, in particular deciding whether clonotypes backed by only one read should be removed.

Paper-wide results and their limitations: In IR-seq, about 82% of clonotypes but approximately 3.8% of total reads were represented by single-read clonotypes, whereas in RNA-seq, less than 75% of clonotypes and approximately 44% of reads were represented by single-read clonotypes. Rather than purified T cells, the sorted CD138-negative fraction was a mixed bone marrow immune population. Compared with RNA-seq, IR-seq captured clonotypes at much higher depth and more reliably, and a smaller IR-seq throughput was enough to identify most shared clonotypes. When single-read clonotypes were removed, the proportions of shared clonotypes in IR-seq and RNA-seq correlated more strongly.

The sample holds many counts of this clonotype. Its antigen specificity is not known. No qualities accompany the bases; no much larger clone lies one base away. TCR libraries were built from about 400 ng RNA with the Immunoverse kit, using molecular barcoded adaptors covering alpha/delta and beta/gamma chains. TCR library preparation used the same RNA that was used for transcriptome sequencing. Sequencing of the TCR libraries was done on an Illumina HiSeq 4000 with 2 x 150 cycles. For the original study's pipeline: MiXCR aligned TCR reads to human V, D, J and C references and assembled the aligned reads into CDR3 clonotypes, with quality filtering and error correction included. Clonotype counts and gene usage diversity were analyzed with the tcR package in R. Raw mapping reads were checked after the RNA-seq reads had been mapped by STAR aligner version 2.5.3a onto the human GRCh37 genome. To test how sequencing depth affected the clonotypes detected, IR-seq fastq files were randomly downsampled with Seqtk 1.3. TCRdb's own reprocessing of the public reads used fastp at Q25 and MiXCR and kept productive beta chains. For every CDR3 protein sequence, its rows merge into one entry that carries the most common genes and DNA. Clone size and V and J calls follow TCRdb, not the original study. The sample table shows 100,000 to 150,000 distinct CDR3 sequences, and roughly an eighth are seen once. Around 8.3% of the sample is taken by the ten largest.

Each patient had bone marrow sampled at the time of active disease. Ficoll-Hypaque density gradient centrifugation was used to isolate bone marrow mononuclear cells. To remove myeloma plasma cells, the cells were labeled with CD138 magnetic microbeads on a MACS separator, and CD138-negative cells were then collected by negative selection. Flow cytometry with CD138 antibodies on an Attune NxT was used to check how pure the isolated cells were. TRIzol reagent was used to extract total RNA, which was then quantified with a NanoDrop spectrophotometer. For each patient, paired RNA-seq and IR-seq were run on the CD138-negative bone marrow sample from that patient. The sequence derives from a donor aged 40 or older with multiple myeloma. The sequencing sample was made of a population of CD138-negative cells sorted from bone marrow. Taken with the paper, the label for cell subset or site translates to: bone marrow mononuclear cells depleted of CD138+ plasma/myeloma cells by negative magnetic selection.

The CDR3 region: CSARDQSSYEQYF. The DNA sequence is as follows: TGCAGTGCTAGAGATCAGAGCTCCTACGAGCAGTACTTC. Recombination linked TRBV20-1 to TRBJ2-7, with the D segment identity uncertain. Cut back by 0 bases and 0 bases, the V and J ends lie 6 bases apart. Reading from cysteine to phenylalanine, the CDR3 counts 13 amino acids. The retained sequence is limited to the CDR3, 39 bases, with the frame set at the first base. CDR1 and CDR2, per the germline V gene (reference sequence), are DFQATT and SNEGSKA.